This passage covers 17 T cell receptor beta chains from one sample sequenced in a study of T cell changes during pregnancy in multiple sclerosis (dated by TCRdb to between 2019 and 2020). The library came from the immunoSEQ multiplex PCR assay. Entries here come from immuneACCESS through TCRdb and include only in-frame sequences with V and J called. Some clones fail to appear in such tables; in the studies checked, an unresolved V gene covers under half of the shortfall, and the cause of the remainder is unknown. In all, the sample holds roughly 64,000 clones, and 90% of those were seen once. The ten biggest clones cover about 5.8% of the sample. This material consisted of peripheral blood, taken in the third trimester of pregnancy. The receptors were gathered from a female donor in good health, enrolled as a control in a pregnancy study.

This rearrangement joins TRBV18 to TRBJ2-1, with TRBD2 identical over 10 bases. From germline, CDR1 is KGHSH and CDR2 LQKENI. CDR3 length equals 15 residues. Trimming cost V 3 bases and J 5 bases; bases outside gene matches: 4. CDR3 DNA sequence: TGTGCCAGCTCACCTTCGACTAGCGGGCACAATGAGCAGTTCTTC. This sequence encodes CASSPSTSGHNEQFF.

The chain couples TRBV2 to TRBJ1-1; D might be TRBD1 (6 bases). The V end was cut by 8 bases, the J end by 3 bases, with 25 bases between. The CDR3 length is 17 residues. Germline values: CDR1 SNHLY, CDR2 FYNNEI. The CDR3 DNA reads as TGTGCCAGCTCTAGTCCGGGATACAGGGAGGGAGACACTGAAGCTTTCTTT. This encodes CASSSPGYREGDTEAFF. The full variable domain, completed using reference TRBV2 and TRBJ1-1, is EPEVTQTPSHQVTQMGQEVILRCVPISNHLYFYWYRQILGQKVEFLVSFYNNEISEKSEIFDDQFSVERPDGSNFTLKIRSTKLEDSAMYFCASSSPGYREGDTEAFFGQGTRLTVV.

The chain couples TRBV19 to TRBJ2-7; tentative D call: TRBD1 (6 bases). Germline V gene lookup returns CDR1 LNHDA and CDR2 SQIVND (reference sequence). The ends were cut back, 5 bases at V and 5 bases at J, with 16 bases in the middle. The CDR3 totals 14 residues. The CDR3 reads CASSPLIRGDEQYF. The CDR3 coding sequence is TGTGCCAGTAGTCCCCTAATCAGGGGAGACGAGCAGTACTTC.

The chain is built from TRBV19 and TRBJ2-3; 7 positions agree with TRBD1. The CDR3 extends over 15 amino acids. CDR1 is LNHDA and CDR2 is SQIVND in the germline V gene (reference sequence). V lost 5 bases and J lost 2; bases outside the gene matches: 7. This chain's CDR3 is CASSEGTVSTDTQYF. Here the CDR3 DNA reads TGTGCCAGTAGTGAAGGGACAGTCTCCACAGATACGCAGTATTTT.

The J gene is TRBJ1-4, the V gene TRBV6-6; the D is unclear. The CDR3 runs 13 residues. Germline loops: CDR1 MNHNY, CDR2 SVGAGI (reference sequence). Trimming stripped 0 bases from V and 12 bases from J, with 11 bases between. CDR3: CASSYSLGSELFF. The CDR3 DNA sequence: TGTGCCAGCAGTTACTCGCTGGGCTCGGAACTGTTTTTT.

V and J are TRBV11-3 and TRBJ1-1; a possible D gene is TRBD1 (6 bases). V was shortened by 3 bases and J by 5 bases, with 22 bases between the two germline ends. The V gene's germline CDR1 is SGHNT and CDR2 YENEEA. The CDR3 extends over 17 amino acids. The CDR3 sequence: CASSFRMAGAVWTEAFF. The CDR3 DNA reads TGTGCCAGCAGCTTCCGTATGGCAGGGGCCGTTTGGACTGAAGCTTTCTTT.

The chain combines TRBV7-2 with TRBJ2-3, with TRBD2 matching 9 bases. Per the germline V gene, CDR1 is SGHTA and CDR2 is FQGNSA. CDR3 length equals 15 residues. The V gene end was trimmed by 3 bases and the J gene end by 3 bases; junction bases not matched to a gene: 4. The CDR3 DNA reads as TGTGCCAGCAGCTTCTTAACTAGCGGGACAGATACGCAGTATTTT. Translating it yields CASSFLTSGTDTQYF.

This chain joins TRBV19 and TRBJ1-1; no reliable D call. The germline CDR1 and CDR2 sequences are LNHDA and SQIVND (reference sequence). V shed 5 bases and J shed 2 bases, with 18 bases lying between them. The CDR3 has 16 residues. For the CDR3, the DNA is TGTGCCAGTAGTCCCTTTTATCGGGATTTAAACACTGAAGCTTTCTTT. Residues: CASSPFYRDLNTEAFF.

V and J are TRBV7-9 and TRBJ2-7, with TRBD2 identical over 7 bases. Looked up from germline, CDR1 is SEHNR and CDR2 is FQNEAQ (reference sequence). The ends lost 3 bases at V and 5 bases at J; junction bases unmatched: 7. The CDR3 length is 14 residues. CDR3 in amino acids: CASSFSGTIHEQYF. The CDR3 coding sequence is TGTGCCAGCAGCTTCTCCGGGACTATACACGAGCAGTACTTC.

The rearrangement uses TRBV11-2 and TRBJ1-2; tentative D call: TRBD1 (5 bases). V was pared by 1 base and J by 3 bases, with 15 bases between. CDR1 SGHAT and CDR2 FQNNGV come from the germline V gene. The CDR3 has 16 residues. The CDR3 DNA sequence: TGTGCCAGCAGCTTAGGACGTAATGGAGGGGACTATGGCTACACCTTC. Protein product: CASSLGRNGGDYGYTF.

The CDR3, as DNA: TGTGCCAGCATCCCCGGGACTAGGGATAATGAGCAGTTCTTC. It specifies CASIPGTRDNEQFF. The V call is TRBV6-6, the J call TRBJ2-1; 8 bases match TRBD2. CDR1 is MNHNY, CDR2 SVGAGI, per germline (reference sequence). The length of the CDR3 is 14 residues. V shed 7 bases, J shed 7 bases, and the junction held 9 bases outside the gene matches.

CDR3 nucleotides: TGCAGTGACTCGAATGACTATGGCTACACCTTC. The encoded protein is CSDSNDYGYTF. V usage is TRBV20-1 and J usage is TRBJ1-2; D remains ambiguous. Germline V CDR1 and CDR2: DFQATT, SNEGSKA (reference sequence). The CDR3 consists of 11 residues. Trimming removed 7 bases from V and 3 bases from J, with 9 bases in between.

The chain carries TRBV19 and TRBJ2-7; D remains unclear. Trimming stripped 6 bases from V and 1 base from J, with 10 bases between. CDR3 size: 13 residues. Germline V gene lookup returns CDR1 LNHDA and CDR2 SQIVND (reference sequence). CDR3 loop: CASSWQPSYEQYF. The CDR3, as DNA: TGTGCCAGTAGCTGGCAACCTTCCTACGAGCAGTACTTC.

The chain uses TRBV6-6 and TRBJ1-2; 10 nucleotides agree with TRBD1. J was trimmed by 5 bases and V by 7 bases; bases with no gene match: 4. Germline CDR1 is MNHNY and CDR2 is SVGAGI (reference sequence). The CDR3 loop spans 13 amino acids. CDR3 coding DNA: TGTGCCAGCAAACGGGGACAGGGGTATGGCTACACCTTC. Encoded protein: CASKRGQGYGYTF.

This chain joins TRBV19 and TRBJ2-3; 7 bases are shared with TRBD2. This CDR3 region has 15 residues. In germline, CDR1 is LNHDA, CDR2 SQIVND (reference sequence). Trimming cost V 3 bases and J 2 bases; bases outside gene matches: 5. The CDR3 region is CASSMLAATTDTQYF. For the CDR3, the DNA is TGTGCCAGTAGTATGCTAGCGGCCACCACAGATACGCAGTATTTT.

The chain links TRBV27 to TRBJ1-1, with TRBD1 identical over 8 bases. CDR3 length equals 14 residues. With V trimmed by 5 bases and J by 3 bases, 5 bases remained unmatched. CDR1 MNHEY and CDR2 SMNVEV come from the germline V gene (reference sequence). Here the CDR3 reads CASSPYRGDTEAFF. The CDR3 DNA reads TGTGCCAGCAGTCCTTACAGGGGGGACACTGAAGCTTTCTTT.

The chain links TRBV29-1 to TRBJ1-4; maybe TRBD1 (5 bases). From germline, CDR1 is SQVTM and CDR2 ANQGSEA. CDR3 length: 15 amino acids. Trimming took off 4 bases at V and 4 bases at J, with 16 bases between the two ends. DNA for the CDR3: TGCAGCGTTGCCCGTTGGGCCGGGGGTAATGAAAAACTGTTTTTT. This codes for CSVARWAGGNEKLFF.